This T cell receptor beta chain stems from a study of blood T cell repertoires in COVID-19. For the study at large: The United States, Italy and Spain were the sources of the acute and convalescent COVID-19 samples. The analysed material was cDNA or gDNA that came from T cells, B-cell-depleted T cells, or PBMCs.

Sequencing used immunoSEQ multiplex PCR; TCRdb keeps in-frame clones, though not all of them. This sample has about 120,000 clones, with less than 90% found just once. In this sample, this clone turned up a few times. This specimen includes other DNA sequences encoding the same CDR3. The CDR3 contains 14 residues. The V end lost 3 bases, the J end lost 1 base, and 4 bases lay between the germline ends. CDR1 is LNHDA and CDR2 is SQIVND in the germline V gene (reference sequence). The rearrangement links TRBV19 to TRBJ2-6; D remains ambiguous. This clonotype originated in a man between 65 and 80 years old who had recovered from COVID-19. The material sequenced was peripheral blood. The CDR3 DNA sequence: TGTGCCAGTAGTATCTCGTCTGGGGCCAACGTCCTGACTTTC. Its translation: CASSISSGANVLTF.